This T cell receptor beta chain is drawn from a study of blood T cells in healthy people across ages. Broader study findings: Older age coincided with a roughly linear decline in TCR beta diversity per million T cells. Expanded clonotype changes were possibly confounded by unknown donor CMV status.

Comment on this clonotype: Its matching antigen is unknown.

Together with a sample-barcoded 5' primer, a J-beta primer mix was included in a second PCR lasting about 7 to 12 cycles. One entry per CDR3 protein results from TCRdb running MiXCR on the 5' RACE reads. The data hold about 1 million distinct CDR3 sequences, with around 43% observed a single time. Peripheral blood was drawn, 7.5 to 10 milliliters per donor. Extracted total RNA amounted to at least 6 micrograms for each sample. The sequenced material came from blood. The clonotype originates from a woman aged 60 to 75 in good health.

CDR3 amino acids: CASSEAVVATQYF. The CDR3 DNA reads as TGTGCCAGCAGTGAAGCAGTTGTAGCGACCCAGTACTTC. This chain uses TRBV2 with TRBJ2-5, with unresolved D. CDR1 is SNHLY and CDR2 is FYNNEI in the germline V gene. Trimming shortened V by 0 bases and J by 7 bases, and 9 bases separated the two germline ends. The CDR3 has 13 residues.